Each of the 30 T cell receptor beta chains below was sequenced from the same sample in a study of blood T cell repertoires in COVID-19 (dated by TCRdb to 2019 to 2021). The library was produced with the immunoSEQ multiplex PCR assay. The source is immuneACCESS, and TCRdb retained only in-frame sequences with V and J called. Part of the clones is not carried over; for the studies checked, unresolved V genes explain less than half of this, and the remainder is unexplained. This sample comprises about 410,000 clones, roughly 90% of them detected only once. 1.7% of the sample lies in the top ten. Sequenced: PBMCs or T cells enriched from blood (not recorded which). These TCRs come from a woman aged 25-40 years who had recovered from COVID-19.

CDR3 coding DNA: TGTGCCATCAGTGGGACAGCGAATCAGCCCCAGCATTTT. Amino acids: CAISGTANQPQHF. The V gene is TRBV10-3, the J gene TRBJ1-5; D possibly corresponds to TRBD1 (6 bases). The CDR3 is made up of 13 amino acids. The germline V gene encodes CDR1 ENHRY and CDR2 SYGVKD. Trimming cost V 4 bases and J 4 bases, with 8 bases left between them.

The CDR3 region has the DNA TGTGCCAGTAGCCTGACTAGCGGGGGGGCCGGCACAGATACGCAGTATTTT. Its protein product is CASSLTSGGAGTDTQYF. The V gene is TRBV19, the J gene TRBJ2-3; 14 positions match TRBD2. The CDR3 is made up of 17 amino acids. Trimming at V came to 6 bases and at J to 1 base, leaving 6 bases not matched to a gene. CDR1 is LNHDA and CDR2 is SQIVND in the germline V gene (reference sequence).

The chain recombines TRBV6-5 with TRBJ2-7; TRBD2 matches 8 bases. Germline V gene lookup returns CDR1 MNHEY and CDR2 SVGAGI. The CDR3 contains 12 residues. Unmatched junction bases numbered 8, after V lost 9 bases and J lost 7 bases. CDR3 residues: CASRGGLYEQYF. As DNA, the CDR3 is TGTGCCAGTCGGGGGGGACTCTATGAGCAGTACTTC.

This chain joins TRBV7-2 and TRBJ1-2; D remains unclear. Trimming took 3 bases from V and 8 from J, leaving 13 bases between them. Germline V CDR1 and CDR2: SGHTA, FQGNSA. This CDR3 is 13 amino acids long. The CDR3 is CASSFGEGGGYTF. In DNA form, the CDR3 reads TGTGCCAGCAGCTTCGGGGAGGGAGGAGGCTACACCTTC.

The chain employs TRBV9 and TRBJ1-4; D ambiguous. The CDR3 has 15 residues. V was shortened by 0 bases and J by 4 bases, with 10 bases between the two germline ends. Germline CDR1 and CDR2: SGDLS and YYNGEE. The CDR3 nucleotides read TGTGCCAGCAGCGTAGGGTGGCCCAATAATGAAAAACTGTTTTTT. It is translated as CASSVGWPNNEKLFF.

This sequence joins TRBV5-1 and TRBJ2-1; D might be TRBD1 (6 bases). The CDR3 has 17 amino acids. The ends were cut back, 4 bases at V and 2 bases at J, with 19 bases in the middle. Per the germline V gene, CDR1 is SGHRS and CDR2 is YFSETQ. The DNA for the CDR3 is TGCGCCAGCAGCCCCAACTACAGGGCCCTTACCTACAATGAGCAGTTCTTC. Protein: CASSPNYRALTYNEQFF.

The chain is built from TRBV9 and TRBJ2-2; D may be TRBD1 (6 bases). Germline CDR1 reads SGDLS; CDR2 reads YYNGEE. The CDR3 is 13 residues long. With 3 bases removed from V and 6 bases from J, the gap between germline ends came to 9 bases. This chain's CDR3 is CASSGQAPGELFF. CDR3 DNA: TGTGCCAGCAGCGGACAGGCCCCCGGGGAGCTGTTTTTT.

V is TRBV5-1 and J is TRBJ2-7; 15 nucleotides line up with TRBD2. This CDR3 region has 16 residues. The ends lost 3 bases at V and 5 bases at J; junction bases unmatched: 6. CDR1 is SGHRS, CDR2 YFSETQ, per germline. CDR3 sequence: CASSSGLAGGLNEQYF. The CDR3 DNA reads TGCGCCAGCAGCTCGGGACTAGCGGGAGGACTTAACGAGCAGTACTTC.

The chain uses TRBV29-1 and TRBJ2-1; no definite D call. The CDR3 sequence is 13 residues long. V was clipped by 1 base and J by 5 bases, with 9 bases between them. Germline loops: CDR1 SQVTM, CDR2 ANQGSEA. The DNA for the CDR3 is TGCAGCGTTGAAGCGTGGCAAAACAATGAGCAGTTCTTC. Amino acid sequence: CSVEAWQNNEQFF.

The chain employs TRBV19 and TRBJ1-5; TRBD1 might be the D (6 bases). The CDR3 sequence is 15 residues long. The V end lost 2 bases, the J end lost 4 bases, and 12 bases lay between the germline ends. The germline CDR1 and CDR2 sequences are LNHDA and SQIVND (reference sequence). The CDR3 DNA reads as TGTGCCAGTAGTATAAGGCGGGGGCTTAATCAGCCCCAGCATTTT. Translated, it gives CASSIRRGLNQPQHF. The whole variable domain, filled in from reference TRBV19 and TRBJ1-5, reads DGGITQSPKYLFRKEGQNVTLSCEQNLNHDAMYWYRQDPGQGLRLIYYSQIVNDFQKGDIAEGYSVSREKKESFPLTVTSAQKNPTAFYLCASSIRRGLNQPQHFGDGTRLSIL.

The chain links TRBV12-3 or TRBV12-4 to TRBJ2-1; a possible D gene is TRBD1 (5 bases). Trimming removed 5 bases from V and 14 bases from J, with 16 bases in between. The CDR3 totals 12 residues. The CDR3 nucleotides read TGTGCCAGCAGTCGGTCGGCCCAGGGTGAGTTCTTC. As protein: CASSRSAQGEFF.

Only a few counts were recorded for this clone. V is TRBV5-1 and J is TRBJ1-2, with TRBD1 as a possible D gene (6 bases). V lost 4 bases, J lost 2 bases, and 9 bases lay in between. Germline values: CDR1 SGHRS, CDR2 YFSETQ. The length of the CDR3 is 13 residues. In DNA, the CDR3 is TGCGCCAGCAGCGGCGACAGGAACTATGGCTACACCTTC. Its protein product is CASSGDRNYGYTF.

Points on this clone: Other DNA sequences of this sample code for an identical CDR3. CDR3 residues: CASSYSRDRGYEQYF. The CDR3 DNA sequence: TGTGCCAGCAGTTACTCTAGGGACAGGGGCTACGAGCAGTACTTC. V gene TRBV6-5 combines with J gene TRBJ2-7, with 10 positions matching TRBD1. Losses at the gene ends were 0 bases for V and 3 bases for J; bases not matched to a gene: 2. Germline V gene data show CDR1 as MNHEY and CDR2 as SVGAGI. CDR3 size: 15 residues.

The V gene is TRBV25-1, the J gene TRBJ1-4; the match to TRBD1 covers 10 bases. J was trimmed by 5 bases and V by 4 bases; bases with no gene match: 4. The CDR3 is made up of 15 amino acids. Per germline, CDR1 MGHDK and CDR2 SYGVNS. The CDR3 sequence is CASSAPGQGNEKLFF. CDR3 bases: TGTGCCAGCAGTGCCCCGGGACAGGGGAATGAAAAACTGTTTTTT.

The CDR3 is CASSQVAGTGAHEQYF. Written as DNA, the CDR3 is TGTGCCAGCAGCCAAGTAGCCGGGACAGGGGCCCACGAGCAGTACTTC. This chain links TRBV5-4 with TRBJ2-7; 10 bases map to TRBD1. Germline V gene data show CDR1 as SGHNT and CDR2 as YYREEE (reference sequence). CDR3 length: 16 amino acids. V was clipped by 4 bases and J by 5 bases; unmatched bases: 12. Combining the CDR3 with reference TRBV5-4 and TRBJ2-7 gives the whole variable domain ETGVTQSPTHLIKTRGQQVTLRCSSQSGHNTVSWYQQALGQGPQFIFQYYREEENGRGNFPPRFSGLQFPNYSSELNVNALELDDSALYLCASSQVAGTGAHEQYFGPGTRLTVT.

Of note for this clone: Different DNA sequences within this sample yield the same CDR3. The chain has TRBV18 and TRBJ2-7; D gene uncertain. CDR1 KGHSH and CDR2 LQKENI come from the germline V gene. Trimming took 2 bases from V and 0 from J, leaving 5 bases between them. The CDR3 is 13 amino acids. The DNA of the CDR3 is TGTGCCAGCTCACCAAGGAGCTCCTACGAGCAGTACTTC. Translating gives CASSPRSSYEQYF. Together with reference TRBV18 and TRBJ2-7, the CDR3 gives the full variable domain: NAGVMQNPRHLVRRRGQEARLRCSPMKGHSHVYWYRQLPEEGLKFMVYLQKENIIDESGMPKERFSAEFPKEGPSILRIQQVVRGDSAAYFCASSPRSSYEQYFGPGTRLTVT.

The chain recombines TRBV27 with TRBJ2-2; 8 bases agree with TRBD2. The CDR3 is 14 residues long. With 4 bases clipped from V and 7 bases from J, the junction kept 5 bases outside the gene matches. The germline gives CDR1 MNHEY, CDR2 SMNVEV (reference sequence). CDR3 loop: CASSYQREYGELFF. CDR3 nucleotides: TGTGCCAGCAGTTACCAGCGGGAGTACGGGGAGCTGTTTTTT.

In its sample, this clone was seen once. V gene TRBV7-8 combines with J gene TRBJ1-5; 11 nucleotides align to TRBD1. Germline loops: CDR1 SGHVS, CDR2 FQNEAQ. J lost 3 bases, V lost 5 bases, and 3 bases had no gene match. This CDR3 region has 15 residues. As DNA, the CDR3 is TGTGCCAGCAGCCAGGACAGGGGGCCCAATCAGCCCCAGCATTTT. Its translation is CASSQDRGPNQPQHF.

The J gene is TRBJ2-7, the V gene TRBV6-1, with D uncertain. V lost 2 bases to trimming and J lost 3 bases, with 14 bases between them. Germline CDR1 and CDR2: MNHNS and SASEGT. This CDR3 has 15 residues. The CDR3 region is CASSETQHILYEQYF. DNA of the CDR3: TGTGCCAGCAGTGAAACACAGCATATCCTCTACGAGCAGTACTTC.

CDR3 in DNA: TGTGCCAGCACTAGCCTTCCCTCGGAGCAGTACTTC. Translating gives CASTSLPSEQYF. The chain has TRBV6-5 and TRBJ2-7; weak D call: TRBD2 (5 bases). The CDR3 totals 12 residues. Trimming shortened V by 7 bases and J by 7 bases, and 14 bases separated the two germline ends. Germline lookup yields CDR1 MNHEY and CDR2 SVGAGI.

The chain has TRBV19 and TRBJ2-3; 7 bases line up with TRBD1. In germline, CDR1 is LNHDA, CDR2 SQIVND (reference sequence). V dropped 6 bases and J dropped 2; count of bases not matched to a gene: 11. The CDR3 consists of 16 residues. The DNA of the CDR3 is TGTGCCAGTAGACAACCGCCGGGACAGATCACAGATACGCAGTATTTT. This encodes CASRQPPGQITDTQYF.

The genes are TRBV6-1 and TRBJ1-1; D gene unclear. The CDR3 extends over 14 amino acids. Germline CDR1 reads MNHNS; CDR2 reads SASEGT. The V and J ends lost 5 bases and 1 base respectively, with 11 bases between them. The CDR3 here is CASSMRAKNTEAFF. The CDR3 region has the DNA TGTGCCAGCAGTATGAGGGCCAAGAACACTGAAGCTTTCTTT.

The CDR3 sequence is CASSLPGLAGAYEQYF. In DNA form, the CDR3 reads TGTGCCAGCAGTTTACCCGGGCTAGCGGGAGCTTACGAGCAGTACTTC. The rearrangement links TRBV28 to TRBJ2-7; the match to TRBD2 covers 10 bases. The germline CDR1 and CDR2 sequences are MDHEN and SYDVKM. This CDR3 has 16 residues. V shed 2 bases and J 4 bases; nucleotides not matched to a gene: 8.

The chain uses TRBV12-3 or TRBV12-4 and TRBJ1-1, with 7 bases lining up with TRBD1. Trimming at V came to 6 bases and at J to 1 base, leaving 2 bases not matched to a gene. This CDR3 contains 13 residues. CDR3 sequence: CASRDRRNTEAFF. The DNA of the CDR3 is TGTGCCAGCAGGGACAGGAGGAACACTGAAGCTTTCTTT.

V and J are TRBV28 and TRBJ1-1, with 9 positions matching TRBD1. The CDR3 consists of 15 residues. The junction had 9 bases not matched to a gene; V was cut back by 6 bases and J by 4 bases. The germline V gene has CDR1 MDHEN and CDR2 SYDVKM. In DNA form, the CDR3 reads TGTGCCAGCAGATACTCGGGACAGGGAGGCACTGAAGCTTTCTTT. Encoded protein: CASRYSGQGGTEAFF.

The chain has TRBV7-3 and TRBJ2-7, with D tentatively TRBD1 (5 bases). This CDR3 has 14 amino acids. With 3 bases removed from V and 1 base from J, the gap between germline ends came to 10 bases. Per the germline V gene, CDR1 is SGHTA and CDR2 is FQGTGA. CDR3 in amino acids: CASSFLQVSYEQYF. Here the CDR3 DNA reads TGTGCCAGCAGCTTCCTACAGGTTTCCTACGAGCAGTACTTC.

This clone was counted a single time. The rearrangement uses TRBV19 and TRBJ1-5; no reliable D call. The CDR3 is 13 amino acids. The V end was cut by 3 bases, the J end by 7 bases, with 10 bases between. Germline V lookup: CDR1 LNHDA, CDR2 SQIVND (reference sequence). The CDR3, as DNA: TGTGCCAGTAGTATGAGACCGCGGCAGCCCCAGCATTTT. Its protein is CASSMRPRQPQHF.

The chain links TRBV18 to TRBJ1-4, with TRBD1 as a possible D gene (5 bases). Germline values: CDR1 KGHSH, CDR2 LQKENI. This CDR3 is 14 amino acids long. V lost 2 bases and J lost 7, with 11 bases in between. The CDR3 DNA reads TGTGCCAGCTCACCAACGGGGGAGGGTGAAAAACTGTTTTTT. Translated: CASSPTGEGEKLFF.

To note about this clone: This specimen includes other DNA sequences encoding the same CDR3. The chain recombines TRBV7-2 with TRBJ1-6; D is possibly TRBD1 (5 bases). The CDR3 has 14 amino acids. The V end was cut by 1 base, the J end by 10 bases, with 11 bases between. From germline, CDR1 is SGHTA and CDR2 FQGNSA. CDR3 sequence (DNA): TGTGCCAGCAGCTTAGGGGGCCTGGGGTCACCCCTCCACTTT. It codes for CASSLGGLGSPLHF.

This chain joins TRBV7-3 and TRBJ1-1; D is undetermined. The CDR3 totals 14 residues. With 2 bases removed from V and 6 bases from J, the gap between germline ends came to 13 bases. Per germline, CDR1 SGHTA and CDR2 FQGTGA. The CDR3 nucleotides are TGTGCCAGCAGCTTACTCCCAGGAGGGTCTGAAGCTTTCTTT. This gives the protein CASSLLPGGSEAFF. The entire variable domain, with the rest obtained from reference TRBV7-3 and TRBJ1-1, is as follows: GAGVSQTPSNKVTEKGKYVELRCDPISGHTALYWYRQSLGQGPEFLIYFQGTGAADDSGLPNDRFFAVRPEGSVSTLKIQRTERGDSAVYLCASSLLPGGSEAFFGQGTRLTVV.